This entry concerns a single T cell receptor beta chain. Its cognate antigen is unknown. PCR used 60 Vbeta primers and 13 Jbeta primers. Generated by immunoSEQ multiplex PCR, the TCRdb table keeps only in-frame clones and is missing some. This table holds about 76,000 clones, more than 75% found once. This record comes from a study of cytomegalovirus exposure and HLA in healthy donors. Study findings and constraints: For TCR beta chains, V- and J-gene trimming was later linked to a missense DCLRE1C variant. Evidence from a later analysis indicated that most CMV-associated TCR beta chains looked HLA-restricted. Across donors, most TCRs were seen rarely, yet some public ones were widespread. Per published accounts, TCR beta sequences correctly predicted the HLA-A and HLA-B alleles of most subjects.

The CDR3 length is 15 residues. CDR1 and CDR2 (germline): MNHEY, SVGAGI. J was trimmed by 6 bases and V by 6 bases; bases with no gene match: 10. The source of this sequence is a male donor in good health and CMV-seropositive. The sample taken for sequencing was PBMCs. The rearrangement joins TRBV6-5 to TRBJ1-5; 8 bases are a match to TRBD1. The CDR3 sequence: CASRRDRGNFQPQHF. DNA of the CDR3: TGTGCCAGCAGACGAGACAGGGGCAACTTTCAGCCCCAGCATTTT.